These T cell receptor beta chains were read from a single sample in a study of shared clonotypes between healthy human individuals. Sequenced by immunoSEQ multiplex PCR; TCRdb stores in-frame clones only, minus some. Of about 360,000 clones listed, 73% are singletons. The sequenced material came from memory CD4+ T cells sorted from blood. These receptors were taken from a man aged 25 to 40 in good health. Each CDR3 is given with its conserved first and last residue. D genes are given only for firm matches. Where a row states a size, it is once, few, many or the class of an expanded clone; other rows omit it.

v_gene: TRBV27; j_gene: TRBJ1-1; abundance: many; d_gene: .; CDR3aa: CASSFQGGDAEAFF; CDR3nt: TGTGCCAGCAGTTTCCAGGGAGGTGATGCTGAAGCTTTCTTT
v_gene: TRBV5-1; j_gene: TRBJ2-7; abundance: .; d_gene: TRBD2; CDR3aa: CASSSLAGDGEQYF; CDR3nt: TGCGCCAGCAGCTCACTAGCGGGAGATGGAGAGCAGTACTTC
v_gene: TRBV19; j_gene: TRBJ2-1; abundance: .; d_gene: TRBD2; CDR3aa: CASTIAGVEYNEQFF; CDR3nt: TGTGCCAGTACCATAGCGGGAGTTGAATACAATGAGCAGTTCTTC
v_gene: TRBV7-2; j_gene: TRBJ1-2; abundance: many; d_gene: .; CDR3aa: CASSFSGPLVYGYTF; CDR3nt: TGTGCCAGCAGCTTCTCAGGTCCCCTCGTCTATGGCTACACCTTC
v_gene: TRBV28; j_gene: TRBJ1-1; abundance: .; d_gene: TRBD1; CDR3aa: CASSTRQGRDFGVAFF; CDR3nt: TGTGCCAGCAGTACCAGACAGGGGAGGGATTTTGGCGTGGCTTTCTTT
v_gene: TRBV30; j_gene: TRBJ1-2; abundance: few; d_gene: .; CDR3aa: CAWSGGYGYTF; CDR3nt: TGTGCCTGGAGTGGGGGTTATGGCTACACCTTC
v_gene: TRBV7-6; j_gene: TRBJ2-1; abundance: .; d_gene: .; CDR3aa: CASSLGGAPSAYNEQFF; CDR3nt: TGTGCCAGCAGCTTAGGCGGGGCCCCCTCTGCTTACAATGAGCAGTTCTTC
v_gene: TRBV27; j_gene: TRBJ2-7; abundance: .; d_gene: .; CDR3aa: CASSLYSLTSDEQYF; CDR3nt: TGTGCCAGCAGTTTGTACTCCCTCACAAGCGACGAGCAGTACTTC
v_gene: TRBV7-9; j_gene: TRBJ2-3; abundance: .; d_gene: .; CDR3aa: CASRGPGDTQYF; CDR3nt: TGTGCCAGCAGGGGACCGGGGGATACGCAGTATTTT
v_gene: TRBV5-5; j_gene: TRBJ2-3; abundance: .; d_gene: .; CDR3aa: CASSLFLLTMDTQYF; CDR3nt: TGTGCCAGCAGCTTGTTCCTCTTGACCATGGATACGCAGTATTTT
v_gene: TRBV7-9; j_gene: TRBJ2-1; abundance: .; d_gene: .; CDR3aa: CASSLFEGGADNEQFF; CDR3nt: TGTGCCAGCAGCCTATTCGAGGGGGGAGCTGACAATGAGCAGTTCTTC
v_gene: TRBV5-1; j_gene: TRBJ2-4; abundance: few; d_gene: TRBD2; CDR3aa: CASSPRTSAMAKNIQYF; CDR3nt: TGCGCCAGCAGCCCCCGGACTAGCGCTATGGCCAAAAACATTCAGTACTTC
v_gene: TRBV25-1; j_gene: TRBJ1-2; abundance: .; d_gene: .; CDR3aa: CASSRANGYTF; CDR3nt: TGTGCCAGCAGTAGGGCTAATGGCTACACCTTC
v_gene: TRBV4-1; j_gene: TRBJ2-2; abundance: .; d_gene: .; CDR3aa: CASSQEDLSALLTGELFF; CDR3nt: TGCGCCAGCAGCCAAGAGGACCTTTCTGCACTCCTAACCGGGGAGCTGTTTTTT
v_gene: TRBV7-2; j_gene: TRBJ2-5; abundance: .; d_gene: .; CDR3aa: CASSLIGQSQYF; CDR3nt: TGTGCCAGCAGCTTAATCGGACAGAGCCAGTACTTC
v_gene: TRBV14; j_gene: TRBJ2-7; abundance: .; d_gene: .; CDR3aa: CASSQLIYPLEQYF; CDR3nt: TGTGCCAGCAGCCAATTAATCTACCCCCTCGAGCAGTACTTC
v_gene: TRBV13; j_gene: TRBJ2-3; abundance: .; d_gene: .; CDR3aa: CASSLGTLHSTDTQYF; CDR3nt: TGTGCCAGCAGCCTCGGGACTCTCCATAGCACAGATACGCAGTATTTT
v_gene: TRBV10-3; j_gene: TRBJ1-2; abundance: .; d_gene: .; CDR3aa: CAISESGGLYGYTF; CDR3nt: TGTGCCATCAGTGAGTCTGGGGGTCTCTATGGCTACACCTTC
v_gene: TRBV11-2; j_gene: TRBJ1-2; abundance: .; d_gene: .; CDR3aa: CASSFGAGANYGYTF; CDR3nt: TGTGCCAGCAGCTTTGGTGCGGGGGCTAACTATGGCTACACCTTC
v_gene: TRBV6-5; j_gene: TRBJ2-7; abundance: .; d_gene: .; CDR3aa: CASSQGDRSYEQYF; CDR3nt: TGTGCCAGCAGCCAAGGAGATCGCTCCTACGAGCAGTACTTC
v_gene: TRBV21-1; j_gene: TRBJ2-7; abundance: many; d_gene: .; CDR3aa: CASSKGGCRLASTYEQYF; CDR3nt: TGTGCCAGCAGCAAAGGAGGATGCAGGCTAGCGTCGACCTACGAGCAGTACTTC
v_gene: TRBV19; j_gene: TRBJ2-5; abundance: few; d_gene: TRBD2; CDR3aa: CASSLGGLAGFQETQYF; CDR3nt: TGTGCCAGTAGCCTCGGGGGACTAGCGGGTTTCCAAGAGACCCAGTACTTC
v_gene: TRBV5-5; j_gene: TRBJ2-6; abundance: .; d_gene: .; CDR3aa: CASSLPRTGANVLTF; CDR3nt: TGTGCCAGCAGCTTGCCCCGGACTGGGGCCAACGTCCTGACTTTC
v_gene: TRBV5-1; j_gene: TRBJ2-5; abundance: .; d_gene: TRBD2; CDR3aa: CASSLTSAQETQYF; CDR3nt: TGCGCCAGCAGCTTGACTAGCGCACAAGAGACCCAGTACTTC
v_gene: TRBV7-8; j_gene: TRBJ1-5; abundance: .; d_gene: TRBD1; CDR3aa: CASSLARTGVNNQPQHF; CDR3nt: TGTGCCAGCAGCTTAGCGCGGACAGGAGTAAACAATCAGCCCCAGCATTTT
v_gene: TRBV2; j_gene: TRBJ2-2; abundance: .; d_gene: .; CDR3aa: CASSGVNGGELFF; CDR3nt: TGTGCCAGCAGTGGCGTTAATGGCGGGGAGCTGTTTTTT
v_gene: TRBV5-4; j_gene: TRBJ2-1; abundance: .; d_gene: TRBD2; CDR3aa: CASSFWTSGINEQFF; CDR3nt: TGTGCCAGCAGCTTCTGGACTAGCGGGATCAATGAGCAGTTCTTC
v_gene: TRBV4-1; j_gene: TRBJ2-1; abundance: few; d_gene: TRBD2; CDR3aa: CASSLTIAGAFNEQFF; CDR3nt: TGCGCCAGCAGCCTTACTATAGCGGGAGCTTTCAATGAGCAGTTCTTC
v_gene: TRBV18; j_gene: TRBJ2-1; abundance: .; d_gene: .; CDR3aa: CASSPPFLSKGRNEQFF; CDR3nt: TGTGCCAGCTCACCACCCTTCCTGAGCAAGGGGAGGAATGAGCAGTTCTTC
v_gene: TRBV21-1; j_gene: TRBJ2-7; abundance: .; d_gene: .; CDR3aa: CASSKHSVPYEQYF; CDR3nt: TGTGCCAGCAGCAAACACAGCGTTCCCTACGAGCAGTACTTC
v_gene: TRBV18; j_gene: TRBJ2-1; abundance: once; d_gene: .; CDR3aa: CASSPPGRQFNEQFF; CDR3nt: TGTGCCAGCTCACCACCGGGACGGCAATTCAATGAGCAGTTCTTC
v_gene: TRBV14; j_gene: TRBJ2-7; abundance: .; d_gene: TRBD2; CDR3aa: CASSRRNGTSGRNEQYF; CDR3nt: TGTGCCAGCAGTCGCCGAAACGGGACTAGCGGGAGGAACGAGCAGTACTTC
v_gene: TRBV11-2; j_gene: TRBJ2-1; abundance: .; d_gene: .; CDR3aa: CASSLDLLAFQFF; CDR3nt: TGTGCCAGCAGCTTAGATCTTTTGGCGTTCCAGTTCTTC
v_gene: TRBV7-9; j_gene: TRBJ1-1; abundance: .; d_gene: TRBD1; CDR3aa: CASRPGTGKAFF; CDR3nt: TGTGCCAGCAGACCCGGGACAGGGAAAGCTTTCTTT
v_gene: TRBV5-8; j_gene: TRBJ2-5; abundance: .; d_gene: .; CDR3aa: CASSLGGKETQYF; CDR3nt: TGTGCCAGCAGTCTCGGGGGAAAAGAGACCCAGTACTTC
v_gene: TRBV5-5; j_gene: TRBJ1-5; abundance: .; d_gene: .; CDR3aa: CASSFSPNQPQHF; CDR3nt: TGTGCCAGCAGCTTTAGCCCCAATCAGCCCCAGCATTTT
v_gene: TRBV29-1; j_gene: TRBJ2-7; abundance: .; d_gene: .; CDR3aa: CSVYRGYEQYF; CDR3nt: TGCAGCGTTTATAGGGGGTACGAGCAGTACTTC
v_gene: TRBV7-2; j_gene: TRBJ2-7; abundance: .; d_gene: TRBD2; CDR3aa: CASSLAKFTSGPSYEQYF; CDR3nt: TGTGCCAGCAGCTTAGCGAAATTTACTAGCGGGCCCTCCTACGAGCAGTACTTC
v_gene: TRBV15; j_gene: TRBJ2-4; abundance: .; d_gene: .; CDR3aa: CATSRSQQGAKNIQYF; CDR3nt: TGTGCCACCAGCAGATCTCAGCAGGGGGCCAAAAACATTCAGTACTTC
v_gene: TRBV28; j_gene: TRBJ1-1; abundance: .; d_gene: .; CDR3aa: CAGGGYRDTEAFF; CDR3nt: TGTGCGGGGGGAGGCTATAGGGACACTGAAGCTTTCTTT
v_gene: TRBV6-5; j_gene: TRBJ2-7; abundance: .; d_gene: TRBD2; CDR3aa: CASSYRSGRGNEQYF; CDR3nt: TGTGCCAGCAGTTATCGTAGCGGGAGGGGCAACGAGCAGTACTTC
v_gene: TRBV7-6; j_gene: TRBJ2-3; abundance: .; d_gene: .; CDR3aa: CASSRPADTQYF; CDR3nt: TGTGCCAGCTCGAGGCCGGCGGATACGCAGTATTTT
v_gene: TRBV29-1; j_gene: TRBJ2-1; abundance: few; d_gene: TRBD1; CDR3aa: CSVDLWDSYNEQFF; CDR3nt: TGCAGCGTTGATCTGTGGGACAGCTACAATGAGCAGTTCTTC
v_gene: TRBV20-1; j_gene: TRBJ2-1; abundance: .; d_gene: .; CDR3aa: CSALASGEQFF; CDR3nt: TGCAGTGCTTTAGCGTCGGGTGAGCAGTTCTTC
v_gene: TRBV7-2; j_gene: TRBJ2-7; abundance: .; d_gene: .; CDR3aa: CASIHLDFGGWEQYF; CDR3nt: TGTGCCAGCATCCACCTCGATTTCGGAGGGTGGGAGCAGTACTTC
v_gene: TRBV6-5; j_gene: TRBJ1-5; abundance: few; d_gene: .; CDR3aa: CASSSREGINQPQHF; CDR3nt: TGTGCCAGCAGCTCCAGGGAGGGAATTAATCAGCCCCAGCATTTT
v_gene: TRBV29-1; j_gene: TRBJ2-5; abundance: .; d_gene: TRBD1; CDR3aa: CSVTTGGRGETQYF; CDR3nt: TGCAGCGTTACGACAGGGGGCAGGGGAGAGACCCAGTACTTC
v_gene: TRBV7-6; j_gene: TRBJ2-3; abundance: .; d_gene: TRBD2; CDR3aa: CASSLATSVSTDTQYF; CDR3nt: TGTGCCAGCAGCTTAGCGACTAGCGTTAGCACAGATACGCAGTATTTT
v_gene: TRBV18; j_gene: TRBJ2-3; abundance: .; d_gene: TRBD2; CDR3aa: CASSPRLAGFSTDTQYF; CDR3nt: TGTGCCAGCTCACCGAGACTAGCGGGATTTAGCACAGATACGCAGTATTTT